This T cell receptor (beta chain) was sequenced for a study of beta chain features in type 1 diabetes. Turning to this clone: Its target is unknown.

Study-wide findings and caveats: The naive, central memory and Treg TCRB repertoires looked more alike in patients than they did in healthy donors. In patients and controls equally, PCR might favor templates that are shorter. Shortening that was moderate but significant affected the TCRB CDR3s of Type 1 diabetes patients in all four CD4+ subsets.

Researchers reported sorting CD4+ naive, central memory, regulatory and stem cell-like memory cells via CD45RO/CCR7/CD25/CD127/CD95/CD27. TCRB transcripts that were expressed got sequenced, as all of the isolated RNA had been reverse transcribed. This table comes from immunoSEQ multiplex PCR, and its TCRdb copy is limited to in-frame clones, with some not included. The sample records roughly 300,000 clones, 7.5% to 9% being singletons. The CDR3 has 13 residues. With 9 bases removed from V and 5 bases from J, the gap between germline ends came to 14 bases. Germline V gives CDR1 MNHNS, CDR2 SASEGT. This receptor was taken from a young woman in good health. The rearrangement links TRBV6-1 to TRBJ2-4; D not resolved. Input material: central memory CD4+ T cells from blood. The CDR3 region has the DNA TGTGCCAGTAAGCAGACCGACCAAAACATTCAGTACTTC. Translating gives CASKQTDQNIQYF.